The 17 T cell receptor beta chains in this list originate from one sample, sequenced in a study of vaccination effects on CD4 cells after COVID-19. No antigen is known for these receptors. Pools of viral peptides were used by the ViraFEST assay to expand antigen-specific CD4+ T cells ahead of sequencing. Researchers isolated CD4+ T cells once about 11 days of culture had elapsed. Between March and December 2020, the person had a SARS-CoV-2 infection that PCR confirmed. Sequencing was performed with immunoSEQ multiplex PCR; in TCRdb, only in-frame clones are kept and a portion is missing. Among 40,000 or so clones listed, about 75% were seen once. Sequences were derived from CD4+ T cells from PBMCs cultured with a peptide pool, sampled before COVID-19 vaccination. All receptors come from a human donor who had a prior SARS-CoV-2 infection.

This chain links TRBV12-3 or TRBV12-4 with TRBJ2-7; D gene ambiguous. V lost 1 base, J lost 3 bases, and 7 bases lay in between. The CDR3 spans 13 residues. The CDR3 DNA follows: TGTGCCAGCAGTTTAGATGTAGGCTACGAGCAGTACTTC. Amino acids: CASSLDVGYEQYF.

V and J are TRBV18 and TRBJ2-7, with D possibly being TRBD1 (6 bases). The V end was cut by 4 bases, the J end by 5 bases, with 12 bases between. Germline CDR1 KGHSH, CDR2 LQKENI. The CDR3 is 13 residues long. CDR3 residues: CASSQDRLHEQYF. Here the CDR3 DNA reads TGTGCCAGCTCACAAGACAGGCTCCACGAGCAGTACTTC.

This clone has more than one count but fewer than ten. This specimen includes other DNA sequences encoding the same CDR3. This chain uses TRBV29-1 with TRBJ1-1, with unresolved D. CDR3 size: 10 residues. V shed 7 bases and J shed 2 bases, with 5 bases lying between them. Per germline, CDR1 SQVTM and CDR2 ANQGSEA. The CDR3 here is CSGRNTEAFF. CDR3 DNA: TGCAGCGGCCGTAACACTGAAGCTTTCTTT.

The CDR3 loop is CAWSPKPGQVRRGFYEQYF. The CDR3 coding sequence is TGTGCCTGGAGTCCTAAACCGGGACAAGTAAGAAGGGGCTTCTACGAGCAGTACTTC. The chain employs TRBV30 and TRBJ2-7; D may be TRBD1 (6 bases). The V end lost 2 bases, the J end lost 3 bases, and 29 bases lay between the germline ends. The germline V gene encodes CDR1 GTSNPN and CDR2 SVGIG (reference sequence). This CDR3 region has 19 residues.

The V gene is TRBV5-1, the J gene TRBJ1-5; perhaps TRBD1 as D (5 bases). This CDR3 comprises 15 residues. Trimming took off 4 bases at V and 3 bases at J, with 14 bases between the two ends. CDR1 and CDR2 from the germline V gene are SGHRS and YFSETQ. Here the CDR3 reads CASSTGTGYNQPQHF. DNA of the CDR3: TGCGCCAGCAGCACCGGGACGGGCTACAATCAGCCCCAGCATTTT.

The rearrangement joins TRBV6-6 to TRBJ1-6, with D hard to call. Between the trimmed V and J ends, which lost 6 bases and 10 bases, there was a span of 10 bases. The CDR3 covers 12 residues. CDR1 is MNHNY and CDR2 is SVGAGI in the germline V gene (reference sequence). CDR3 protein: CASRHLRSPLHF. The CDR3 DNA reads TGTGCCAGCAGGCACTTAAGGTCACCCCTCCACTTT.

This chain links TRBV5-4 with TRBJ2-1; 8 bases map to TRBD2. Per the germline V gene, CDR1 is SGHNT and CDR2 is YYREEE (reference sequence). The CDR3 runs to 15 residues. J was trimmed by 1 base and V by 4 bases; bases with no gene match: 4. CDR3 loop: CASSLSGRSYNEQFF. The CDR3 DNA reads TGTGCCAGCAGCCTAAGCGGGAGATCCTACAATGAGCAGTTCTTC.

The J gene is TRBJ1-3, the V gene TRBV30; 7 nucleotides match TRBD1. The CDR3 length is 14 residues. CDR1 is GTSNPN, CDR2 SVGIG, per germline (reference sequence). V trimming: 5 bases; J trimming: 0 bases; junction bases outside the gene matches: 4. The DNA for the CDR3 is TGTGCCTGGGACCAGGGGGTCTCTGGAAACACCATATATTTT. This gives the protein CAWDQGVSGNTIYF.

The chain joins TRBV9 to TRBJ2-5; 7 bases fit TRBD2. The CDR3 contains 15 residues. J gave up 5 bases and V 3 bases, and 10 bases lay outside the gene matches. Germline V gene sequence: CDR1 SGDLS, CDR2 YYNGEE. This CDR3 is CASSALWGGWETQYF. CDR3 DNA sequence: TGTGCCAGCAGCGCTCTCTGGGGGGGATGGGAGACCCAGTACTTC.

V is TRBV21-1 and J is TRBJ2-2; the table assigns TRBD1, which was not confirmed against the DNA. TRBV21-1 is flagged as a pseudogene. The CDR3 is 15 amino acids. In DNA form, the CDR3 reads TGTGCCAGCAGCAAACGCAGGGGTCGCACCGGGGAGCTGTTTTTT. This encodes CASSKRRGRTGELFF.

This chain joins TRBV30 and TRBJ2-3; D unresolved. This CDR3 is 13 amino acids long. V lost 4 bases and J lost 4, with 12 bases in between. CDR1 and CDR2 from the germline V gene are GTSNPN and SVGIG (reference sequence). In DNA, the CDR3 is TGTGCCTGGATTCCCTCCGTCCCAGATACGCAGTATTTT. The encoded protein is CAWIPSVPDTQYF.

This sequence joins TRBV7-3 and TRBJ2-7, with no clear D. From germline, CDR1 is SGHTA and CDR2 FQGTGA. This CDR3 is built from 13 residues. V was shortened by 5 bases and J by 3 bases, with 11 bases between the two germline ends. In DNA form, the CDR3 reads TGTGCCAGCAGCATCGGACCCGGCTACGAGCAGTACTTC. Protein product: CASSIGPGYEQYF.

The CDR3 protein is CASSSRKRTSGRSGGELFF. The CDR3 bases are TGTGCCAGCAGCTCAAGGAAGAGAACTAGCGGGAGGAGTGGTGGGGAGCTGTTTTTT. This chain uses TRBV11-2 with TRBJ2-2; 12 bases line up with TRBD2. V lost 4 bases and J lost 8; bases outside the gene matches: 17. Germline V gives CDR1 SGHAT, CDR2 FQNNGV. This CDR3 is 19 amino acids long.

The gene calls are TRBV30 and TRBJ2-3; D is perhaps TRBD2 (5 bases). This CDR3 has 14 amino acids. CDR1 is GTSNPN, CDR2 SVGIG, per germline (reference sequence). V dropped 3 bases and J dropped 8 bases, with 18 bases sitting between them. CDR3 nucleotides: TGTGCCTGGAGAGTGGGCGGAGGTCCTGGTACGCAGTATTTT. This encodes CAWRVGGGPGTQYF.

V gene TRBV6-5 combines with J gene TRBJ1-4; TRBD1 might be the D (5 bases). This CDR3 contains 14 residues. Germline V CDR1 and CDR2: MNHEY, SVGAGI. V was cut by 4 bases and J by 8 bases, with 14 bases left in between. In nucleotides, the CDR3 is TGTGCCAGCAGTTCGGGGGACGTTAGCGAAAAACTGTTTTTT. Protein sequence: CASSSGDVSEKLFF.

The V and J genes are TRBV7-8 and TRBJ2-5; D uncertain. V lost 5 bases and J lost 5, with 15 bases in between. The CDR3 has 14 residues. Germline values: CDR1 SGHVS, CDR2 FQNEAQ. This chain's CDR3 is CASSLHLGWETQYF. The CDR3 DNA reads TGTGCCAGCAGCCTCCACCTCGGATGGGAGACCCAGTACTTC. Complete variable domain (other parts from reference TRBV7-8 and TRBJ2-5): GAGVSQSPRYKVAKRGQDVALRCDPISGHVSLFWYQQALGQGPEFLTYFQNEAQLDKSGLPSDRFFAERPEGSVSTLKIQRTQQEDSAVYLCASSLHLGWETQYFGPGTRLLVL.

V gene TRBV5-1 combines with J gene TRBJ2-3; possibly TRBD2 for D (6 bases). The CDR3 is 16 amino acids. Germline CDR1 is SGHRS and CDR2 is YFSETQ. With 0 bases removed from V and 0 bases from J, the gap between germline ends came to 11 bases. CDR3 amino acids: CASSLESAGSTDTQYF. The CDR3 DNA follows: TGCGCCAGCAGCTTGGAATCGGCGGGAAGCACAGATACGCAGTATTTT.